One sample yielded the 32 T cell receptor beta chains listed below, sequenced in a study of Graves' ophthalmopathy and Graves' hyperthyroidism. CDR3 regions of TCR beta were amplified from RNA transcripts. An opening RT-PCR round employed HTBI primers and preceded a second-round multiplex PCR. TCRdb used MiXCR to reprocess the multiplex PCR reads, holding one entry per CDR3 protein. The table lists about 390,000 distinct CDR3 sequences, roughly 14% of them singletons, with roughly 7% in the top ten. What was sequenced was peripheral blood. The receptors derive from a young woman with stable Graves' hyperthyroidism.

Ten or more counts support this clonotype. The chain couples TRBV6-2 or TRBV6-3 to TRBJ1-5; D remains unclear. V shed 5 bases and J shed 2 bases, with 16 bases lying between them. The CDR3 covers 16 residues. Per germline, CDR1 MNHEY and CDR2 SVGEGT. CDR3 sequence reads: CASSSQMPYGNQPQHF. Written as DNA, the CDR3 is TGTGCCAGCAGTAGTCAGATGCCTTATGGCAATCAGCCCCAGCATTTT.

This clonotype has a count of ten or more. CDR3 amino acids: CASSQDPDRKPQHF. The DNA for the CDR3 is TGCGCCAGCAGCCAAGATCCCGACCGTAAGCCCCAGCATTTT. This sequence joins TRBV4-1 and TRBJ1-5; D is unclear. Germline CDR1 MGHRA, CDR2 YSYEKL. The CDR3 loop spans 14 amino acids. The V end was cut by 0 bases, the J end by 8 bases, with 11 bases between.

The sample holds many counts of this clonotype. This sequence joins TRBV6-4 and TRBJ2-7; TRBD1 is a possible D gene (6 bases). The germline CDR1 and CDR2 sequences are MRHNA and SNTAGT. The CDR3 sequence is 18 residues long. The V end lost 7 bases, the J end lost 2 bases, and 27 bases lay between the germline ends. The CDR3 nucleotides read TGTGCCAGCACCCTGTTGAGACAGGAGGCCTTTATCCCCTACGAGCAGTACTTC. This translates into CASTLLRQEAFIPYEQYF.

This clonotype was observed a handful of times. The gene calls are TRBV4-1 and TRBJ1-1, with TRBD1 as a possible D gene (5 bases). The CDR3 is 13 residues long. CDR1 MGHRA and CDR2 YSYEKL come from the germline V gene. Trimming stripped 4 bases from V and 3 bases from J, with 9 bases between. The CDR3 here is CASSPNRYTEAFF. In nucleotides, the CDR3 is TGCGCCAGCAGCCCGAACAGGTACACTGAAGCTTTCTTT.

This clonotype has at least ten counts. The chain joins TRBV7-3 to TRBJ2-7, with 9 bases aligning to TRBD2. Trimming removed 1 base from V and 3 bases from J; junction bases left unmatched: 13. The CDR3 is 18 residues long. Looked up from germline, CDR1 is SGHTA and CDR2 is FQGTGA. CDR3 residues: CASSLNYRPAGGFYEQYF. For the CDR3, the DNA is TGTGCCAGCAGCTTAAACTACCGACCAGCGGGAGGCTTCTACGAGCAGTACTTC.

This clonotype was found many times. The chain employs TRBV5-1 and TRBJ1-1; 10 bases line up with TRBD1. Per the germline V gene, CDR1 is SGHRS and CDR2 is YFSETQ. J was trimmed by 0 bases and V by 5 bases; bases with no gene match: 7. This CDR3 has 16 amino acids. The CDR3 loop is CASRDGTGDMNTEAFF. CDR3 bases: TGCGCCAGCAGGGACGGGACAGGGGACATGAACACTGAAGCTTTCTTT.

This clonotype was detected many times. The chain links TRBV2 to TRBJ1-2, with TRBD1 matching over 8 bases. CDR1 is SNHLY and CDR2 is FYNNEI in the germline V gene. The CDR3 runs 14 residues. The V and J ends lost 7 bases and 2 bases, in that order; junction bases with no gene match: 6. CDR3: CASNRGTGNYGYTF. DNA for the CDR3: TGTGCCAGCAACCGGGGGACAGGCAACTATGGCTACACCTTC.

This clonotype was seen many times. This chain joins TRBV27 and TRBJ2-2, with a possible D match to TRBD2 (7 bases). CDR3 length: 15 amino acids. In germline, CDR1 is MNHEY, CDR2 SMNVEV (reference sequence). With 3 bases removed from V and 4 bases from J, the gap between germline ends came to 12 bases. In nucleotides, the CDR3 is TGTGCCAGCAGTTTGGGGGGGGCGATCACCGGGGAGCTGTTTTTT. Its translation is CASSLGGAITGELFF.

This clonotype was counted many times. The chain carries TRBV29-1 and TRBJ1-1; a weak D match, TRBD1 (5 bases). The CDR3 loop spans 13 amino acids. V lost 6 bases, J lost 0 bases, and 11 bases lay in between. The germline V gene encodes CDR1 SQVTM and CDR2 ANQGSEA. CDR3 sequence: CSVKGRLNTEAFF. The CDR3 DNA sequence: TGCAGCGTCAAGGGACGGTTGAACACTGAAGCTTTCTTT.

The chain is built from TRBV12-3 or TRBV12-4 and TRBJ1-1; D may be TRBD1 (5 bases). Trimming removed 7 bases at V and 4 bases at J, with 13 bases between. This CDR3 spans 13 amino acids. CDR3 sequence reads: CASNQGSSTEAFF. DNA of the CDR3: TGTGCCAGCAACCAGGGTTCAAGCACTGAAGCTTTCTTT.

This clonotype was seen repeatedly, ten times or more. The chain joins TRBV27 to TRBJ1-1; no clear D. The CDR3 extends over 13 amino acids. Deletions cut 5 bases from V and 4 bases from J, with 11 bases between. Per germline, CDR1 MNHEY and CDR2 SMNVEV (reference sequence). This CDR3 is CASSSGESTEAFF. CDR3 DNA: TGTGCCAGCAGTAGCGGGGAGTCCACTGAAGCTTTCTTT.

This clonotype was picked up many times. This chain uses TRBV14 with TRBJ2-5; D is perhaps TRBD1 (5 bases). The V gene lost 0 bases and the J gene lost 5 bases, with 7 bases spanning the gap. This CDR3 is 13 amino acids long. Germline values: CDR1 SGHDN, CDR2 FVKESK. This CDR3 is CASSQDPGETQYF. As DNA, the CDR3 is TGTGCCAGCAGCCAAGATCCAGGGGAGACCCAGTACTTC.

This clonotype was picked up many times. The chain is built from TRBV6-1 and TRBJ2-5, with 8 positions matching TRBD1. Germline assignment: CDR1 MNHNS and CDR2 SASEGT. Trimming cost V 3 bases and J 4 bases; bases outside gene matches: 7. The CDR3 length is 15 residues. CDR3 DNA: TGTGCCAGCAGTGACAGGACAGGGTGGTCAGAGACCCAGTACTTC. Its translation: CASSDRTGWSETQYF.

This clonotype was counted ten times or more. CDR3 sequence reads: CASSEGNQPQHF. The CDR3 DNA reads as TGTGCCTCGTCTGAGGGCAATCAGCCCCAGCATTTT. The genes are TRBV24-1 and TRBJ1-5, with D uncertain. Trimming stripped 12 bases from V and 2 bases from J, with 10 bases between. Looked up from germline, CDR1 is KGHDR and CDR2 is SFDVKD. The CDR3 is 12 residues long.

Concerning this clonotype itself: The junction and the germline gene differ at one end; a read error may be behind it. The chain recombines TRBV27 with TRBJ1-2; 10 bases line up with TRBD1. CDR1 is MNHEY, CDR2 SMNVEV, per germline (reference sequence). This CDR3 region has 13 residues. The CDR3 sequence: CACRQGALCGYTF. CDR3 in DNA: TGTGCCTGCAGACAGGGGGCCCTCTGTGGCTACACCTTC.

V and J are TRBV10-3 and TRBJ2-5; 14 bases align to TRBD2. The CDR3 sequence is 18 residues long. V lost 10 bases, J lost 2 bases, and 15 bases stayed unmatched. The germline V gene encodes CDR1 ENHRY and CDR2 SYGVKD. The DNA for the CDR3 is TGTGCCACCGTAGGGACTAGCGGGGGACTCCGTTATCAAGAGACCCAGTACTTC. The encoded protein is CATVGTSGGLRYQETQYF.

This clonotype appeared many times. The CDR3 region is CSVEEEWDYGYTF. The CDR3, as DNA: TGCAGCGTTGAAGAGGAGTGGGACTATGGCTACACCTTC. The chain joins TRBV29-1 to TRBJ1-2; no firm D call. The length of the CDR3 is 13 residues. The germline V gene encodes CDR1 SQVTM and CDR2 ANQGSEA. Trimming pared 0 bases from V and 3 bases from J, leaving 8 bases between.

On this clonotype itself: Possible read error: a much larger clone is one base away. This is likely a read error, given that the CDR3 carries no conserved phenylalanine or tryptophan at its end. This sequence joins TRBV12-3 or TRBV12-4 and TRBJ2-2; a possible D gene is TRBD2 (7 bases). Trimming removed 3 bases from V and 4 bases from J, with 15 bases in between. The CDR3 length is 16 residues. CDR3 region: CASSLEPGGLTGELFL. The DNA of the CDR3 is TGTGCCAGCAGTTTGGAACCCGGGGGGCTCACCGGGGAGCTGTTTTTG.

This clonotype was observed at least ten times. The V and J genes are TRBV6-1 and TRBJ2-7; TRBD1 or TRBD2 may be the D gene (6 bases each). The CDR3 consists of 14 residues. Trimming shortened V by 7 bases and J by 3 bases, and 16 bases separated the two germline ends. Germline CDR1 MNHNS, CDR2 SASEGT. CDR3 residues: CASNRGGGGYEQYF. Here the CDR3 DNA reads TGTGCCAGCAACCGAGGTGGAGGGGGCTACGAGCAGTACTTC.

This clonotype was counted ten times or more. The chain couples TRBV11-3 to TRBJ2-5; TRBD1 is a possible D gene (5 bases). The CDR3 is made up of 16 amino acids. The germline V and J ends were trimmed by 2 bases and 1 base, with 14 bases remaining between them. Germline CDR1 and CDR2: SGHNT and YENEEA. CDR3 nucleotide sequence: TGTGCCAGCAGCTTAAAGGGGATGTTGGGCCAAGAGACCCAGTACTTC. It is translated as CASSLKGMLGQETQYF. Complete variable domain (other parts from reference TRBV11-3 and TRBJ2-5): EAGVVQSPRYKIIEKKQPVAFWCNPISGHNTLYWYLQNLGQGPELLIRYENEEAVDDSQLPKDRFSAERLKGVDSTLKIQPAELGDSAVYLCASSLKGMLGQETQYFGPGTRLLVL.

This clonotype was detected many times. The chain carries TRBV12-3 or TRBV12-4 and TRBJ1-5; D remains ambiguous. Trimming pared 3 bases from V and 6 bases from J, leaving 12 bases between. CDR3 length equals 14 residues. This chain's CDR3 is CASSFYQAGQPQHF. CDR3 nucleotide sequence: TGTGCCAGCAGTTTTTACCAGGCAGGTCAGCCCCAGCATTTT.

The table lists this clonotype with a few counts. One base away lies a much larger clone, so this may be a sequencing read error. The V gene is TRBV20-1, the J gene TRBJ2-5; TRBD2 matches 7 bases. The CDR3 totals 13 residues. Trimming at V came to 3 bases and at J to 4 bases, leaving 5 bases not matched to a gene. CDR1 and CDR2 (germline): DFQATT, SNEGSKA (reference sequence). CDR3: CSASCGTTETQYF. The CDR3 DNA follows: TGCAGTGCTAGCTGTGGGACTACAGAGACCCAGTACTTC.

This clonotype was counted ten times or more. The chain combines TRBV12-3 or TRBV12-4 with TRBJ2-6; 9 nucleotides line up with TRBD2. J lost 1 base, V lost 5 bases, and 6 bases had no gene match. The length of the CDR3 is 17 residues. CDR3 loop: CASSSGGILSGANVLTF. The CDR3 DNA sequence: TGTGCCAGCAGTAGCGGGGGGATCCTTTCTGGGGCCAACGTCCTGACTTTC.

The chain links TRBV7-3 to TRBJ2-5, with TRBD1 identical over 9 bases. V lost 0 bases and J lost 2; bases outside the gene matches: 16. Germline CDR1 SGHTA, CDR2 FQGTGA. This CDR3 contains 20 residues. The chain's CDR3 is CASSLTRHLGQGRVQETQYF. The CDR3 coding sequence is TGTGCCAGCAGCTTAACCCGCCACCTGGGACAGGGTAGGGTTCAAGAGACCCAGTACTTC. The whole variable domain, filled in from reference TRBV7-3 and TRBJ2-5, reads GAGVSQTPSNKVTEKGKYVELRCDPISGHTALYWYRQSLGQGPEFLIYFQGTGAADDSGLPNDRFFAVRPEGSVSTLKIQRTERGDSAVYLCASSLTRHLGQGRVQETQYFGPGTRLLVL.

This clonotype was seen repeatedly, ten times or more. The V call is TRBV11-2, the J call TRBJ2-5; D is unclear. Germline V gene lookup returns CDR1 SGHAT and CDR2 FQNNGV. V lost 3 bases and J 6 bases, leaving 11 bases between the germline ends. The CDR3 length is 13 residues. CDR3 protein: CASSFTGPQTQYF. The CDR3 nucleotides are TGTGCCAGCAGCTTCACCGGACCGCAGACCCAGTACTTC.

This clonotype was recorded many times. The chain uses TRBV19 and TRBJ1-1, with D possibly TRBD1 on 5 matching bases. The CDR3 runs to 14 residues. Germline CDR1 reads LNHDA; CDR2 reads SQIVND (reference sequence). Trimming pared 9 bases from V and 1 base from J, leaving 15 bases between. The CDR3 reads CASAPRQRNTEAFF. In nucleotides, the CDR3 is TGTGCCAGCGCCCCGAGACAGAGGAACACTGAAGCTTTCTTT.

This clonotype was seen many times. V is TRBV6-2 or TRBV6-3 and J is TRBJ1-2, with 7 bases matching TRBD1. The V gene end was trimmed by 2 bases and the J gene end by 7 bases; junction bases not matched to a gene: 16. The CDR3 length is 17 residues. Germline values: CDR1 MNHEY, CDR2 SVGEGT. This chain's CDR3 is CASSYRTRQGNYGGYTF. In DNA form, the CDR3 reads TGTGCCAGCAGTTACCGCACTCGACAGGGAAATTATGGTGGCTACACCTTC.

This clonotype was counted ten times or more. This sequence joins TRBV5-1 and TRBJ1-1; TRBD1 matches at 8 bases. The germline V gene encodes CDR1 SGHRS and CDR2 YFSETQ. The CDR3 contains 14 residues. V lost 0 bases, J lost 6 bases, and 4 bases stayed unmatched. The CDR3 sequence: CASSLADRGPEAFF. As DNA, the CDR3 is TGCGCCAGCAGCTTGGCCGACAGGGGACCTGAAGCTTTCTTT.

This clonotype was recorded at least ten times. This chain links TRBV20-1 with TRBJ1-6, with D uncertain. Germline-derived CDR1 and CDR2 are DFQATT and SNEGSKA (reference sequence). This CDR3 has 10 residues. V was shortened by 2 bases and J by 10 bases, with 3 bases between the two germline ends. The CDR3 DNA is TGCAGTGCTAGATCCTCACCCCTCCACTTT. Its protein product is CSARSSPLHF.

The sample holds many counts of this clonotype. The chain links TRBV6-5 to TRBJ1-1; D gene ambiguous. V lost 2 bases to trimming and J lost 1 base, with 5 bases between them. Germline V CDR1 and CDR2: MNHEY, SVGAGI. The CDR3 runs to 13 residues. The CDR3 protein is CASSYKGNTEAFF. The DNA for the CDR3 is TGTGCCAGCAGTTACAAAGGGAACACTGAAGCTTTCTTT.

Points on this clonotype: At one of its ends the junction is not consistent with the germline gene, which may arise from a read error. V usage is TRBV28 and J usage is TRBJ2-5, with D tentatively TRBD2 (6 bases). Germline lookup yields CDR1 MDHEN and CDR2 SYDVKM. This CDR3 region has 16 residues. CDR3 amino acids: CARSLPGGGNTETQYF. The DNA for the CDR3 is TGTGCCAGGAGTTTACCCGGTGGGGGGAATACGGAGACCCAGTACTTC.

This clonotype was observed at least ten times. This chain uses TRBV6-1 with TRBJ1-2; possibly TRBD1 for D (6 bases). The ends were cut back, 4 bases at V and 7 bases at J, with 7 bases in the middle. The CDR3 length is 11 residues. Germline V gene lookup returns CDR1 MNHNS and CDR2 SASEGT. The DNA of the CDR3 is TGTGCCAGCAGTGTAGGGGGTGGCTACACCTTC. This sequence encodes CASSVGGGYTF.